This TCR beta chain was documented in a study of blood T cell repertoires in COVID-19. Study-wide context: Samples came from the United States, Italy and Spain, spanning acute and convalescent COVID-19. PBMCs, B-cell-depleted T cells, or T cells provided the cDNA or gDNA that made up the material.

CDR3 length: 14 residues. As handled by the study authors: Estimated nucleated cell counts came from reference gene primer amplification. The assay was immunoSEQ multiplex PCR, and TCRdb's table has in-frame clones only and misses some. V and J calls and clone size follow that table, whereas D and trimming were derived from the DNA. The sample has approximately 200,000 clones, less than 90% seen once. The sequenced sample consisted of peripheral blood. This clonotype was obtained from a woman aged 60-75 years who had recovered from COVID-19. The chain has TRBV21-1 and TRBJ1-1; the table's TRBD1 call for D was not verified on the DNA. TRBV21-1 is a pseudogene segment. In DNA, the CDR3 is TGTGCCAGCAGTCCAGGTAGGGGGCGGGGATCTGCTTTCTTT. Residues: CASSPGRGRGSAFF.